A selection of T cell receptor beta chains follows, all from one sample in a study of OX40 agonist ivuxolimab in advanced cancers. Clones were read by immunoSEQ multiplex PCR, and TCRdb kept only the in-frame ones, dropping some. This sample carries some 69,000 clones, approximately 90% of them seen once, and the ten largest clones take 0.25% to 0.35%. The sample was CD4+ or CD8+ T cells sorted from blood, taken in a trial of the OX40 agonist ivuxolimab. These receptors originate from an adult with an advanced solid tumor such as melanoma, head and neck, liver or kidney cancer. Both conserved end residues are part of each CDR3. A D gene is named only where the DNA matches it firmly. Rows give clone size only sometimes, using once, few, many, or a class for an expanded clone.

CDR3 DNA	CDR3 protein	V gene	J gene	clone size	D gene
TGCAGTGCTACCTCCTACAATGAGCAGTTCTTC	CSATSYNEQFF	TRBV20-1	TRBJ2-1	NA	NA
TGTGCCAGCAGCTTAGTTGTGGCCTACAATGAGCAGTTCTTC	CASSLVVAYNEQFF	TRBV7-2	TRBJ2-1	NA	NA
TGTGCCACCGCAATAAGCGGGAGGTCCTACAATGAGCAGTTCTTC	CATAISGRSYNEQFF	TRBV6-1	TRBJ2-1	NA	TRBD2
TGTGCCAGCAGCACCCAGGACAGGGGATCCTACGAGCAGTACTTC	CASSTQDRGSYEQYF	TRBV28	TRBJ2-7	NA	TRBD1
TGTGCCACCAGAGATTTCTTCGGCGAGCAGTACTTC	CATRDFFGEQYF	TRBV19	TRBJ2-7	few	NA
TGTGCCAGCAGCGGTGTCTACGAGCAGTACTTC	CASSGVYEQYF	TRBV6-1	TRBJ2-7	once	NA
TGTGCCAGTAGGGACGGACAGGGGCATCAGCCCCAGCATTTT	CASRDGQGHQPQHF	TRBV19	TRBJ1-5	NA	TRBD1
TGTGCCTGGAGTGTAGTCGTTAACACTGAAGCTTTCTTT	CAWSVVVNTEAFF	TRBV30	TRBJ1-1	NA	NA
TGTGCCAGCAGGTACGCACAGGGTACCTACGAGCAGTACTTC	CASRYAQGTYEQYF	TRBV6-5	TRBJ2-7	once	NA
TGTGCCAGCAGCCGACTAGCGGGAGACACCGGGGAGCTGTTTTTT	CASSRLAGDTGELFF	TRBV7-3	TRBJ2-2	NA	TRBD2
TGTGCCAGCAGTGAAGGGACTAACTATGGCTACACCTTC	CASSEGTNYGYTF	TRBV2	TRBJ1-2	NA	NA
TGTGCCAGTAGGAGGGCTGTAAAGAACACTGAAGCTTTCTTT	CASRRAVKNTEAFF	TRBV19	TRBJ1-1	NA	NA
TGTGCCAGTACCATTGGACTTAGCACAGATACGCAGTATTTT	CASTIGLSTDTQYF	TRBV19	TRBJ2-3	NA	NA
TGTGCCAGTAGTATATCGGGGGTCCAGCCTACGCAGTATTTT	CASSISGVQPTQYF	TRBV19	TRBJ2-3	few	NA
TGCGCCAGCAGTGAGGGGACGGGTGAAAAACTGTTTTTT	CASSEGTGEKLFF	TRBV10-2	TRBJ1-4	NA	NA
TGTGCCAGCAGTGAAAGGCTAGCGGTTAGCTCCTACAATGAGCAGTTCTTC	CASSERLAVSSYNEQFF	TRBV2	TRBJ2-1	NA	TRBD2
TGTGCCAGCAGCTGGGACAGCGCGAACACTGAAGCTTTCTTT	CASSWDSANTEAFF	TRBV6-5	TRBJ1-1	NA	TRBD1
TGTGCCAGCAGCTTTGGAGCGGGAGGGTCCTACAATGAGCAGTTCTTC	CASSFGAGGSYNEQFF	TRBV5-6	TRBJ2-1	NA	TRBD2
TGTGCCAGTAGTGACACGTACTCGGGGAATGAGCAGTTCTTC	CASSDTYSGNEQFF	TRBV19	TRBJ2-1	NA	NA
TGTGCCAGCAGCTCCCCGGGACAGTACAATGAGCAGTTCTTC	CASSSPGQYNEQFF	TRBV7-6	TRBJ2-1	NA	TRBD1
TGTGCCAGCAGCTTGGTAGGGGGCCCCACTAATGAAAAACTGTTTTTT	CASSLVGGPTNEKLFF	TRBV5-6	TRBJ1-4	NA	TRBD1
TGTGCCAGCAGCTTAGATTTGTCCGCCCTAGGGACCCAGTACTTC	CASSLDLSALGTQYF	TRBV11-2	TRBJ2-5	NA	NA
TGCGCCAGCAGCTGGGACGGAAGAATGAACACTGAAGCTTTCTTT	CASSWDGRMNTEAFF	TRBV5-1	TRBJ1-1	NA	NA
TGCGCCAGCAGCCAAGAGCTTATGAGGGTAGCGGGAATAAGGGTGCAGTTCTTC	CASSQELMRVAGIRVQFF	TRBV4-1	TRBJ2-1	once	TRBD2
TGCGCCAGCAGCTACAGTAGCGACCCCGGGGGCGATACGCAGTATTTT	CASSYSSDPGGDTQYF	TRBV5-1	TRBJ2-3	NA	NA
TGTGCCAGCAGTGAAAGGGGGGAAATAGTTCAGTACTTC	CASSERGEIVQYF	TRBV6-1	TRBJ2-4	NA	NA
TGTGCCAGTAGTATCGGACAGTTACAAGAGACCCAGTACTTC	CASSIGQLQETQYF	TRBV19	TRBJ2-5	NA	NA
TGCGCCAGCAGTGGGTACTCGACTAGCGGGAGGCCGAGCTCCTACAATGAGCAGTTCTTC	CASSGYSTSGRPSSYNEQFF	TRBV10-1	TRBJ2-1	NA	TRBD2
TGTGCCAGCAGTTACCCTCCCGGGGCATATGGTGAAAAACTGTTTTTT	CASSYPPGAYGEKLFF	TRBV6-6	TRBJ1-4	NA	NA
TGTGCCAGTAGTATCTCGGGCAGGGATGAGCAGTACTTC	CASSISGRDEQYF	TRBV19	TRBJ2-7	once	NA
TGTGCCAGCAGTTTGACCGGACAGAGCCTTTTTGAGACCCAGTACTTC	CASSLTGQSLFETQYF	TRBV28	TRBJ2-5	NA	NA
TGTGCCAGTAGTATACCAGGGGGAAGCACAGATACGCAGTATTTT	CASSIPGGSTDTQYF	TRBV19	TRBJ2-3	NA	TRBD1
TGCGCCAGCAGCCCGACAGGGGTTAGCAATCAGCCCCAGCATTTT	CASSPTGVSNQPQHF	TRBV5-1	TRBJ1-5	NA	TRBD1
TGTGCCAGCAGCTTACCATCAGTGAACACCGGGGAGCTGTTTTTT	CASSLPSVNTGELFF	TRBV5-4	TRBJ2-2	NA	NA
TGTGCCAGTAGTATTGGACAGAGGACCTTCTTC	CASSIGQRTFF	TRBV19	TRBJ2-1	NA	NA